This T cell receptor (beta chain) was profiled in a study of cytomegalovirus exposure and HLA in healthy donors. Primers for the PCR totalled 60 Vbeta and 13 Jbeta. The assay was immunoSEQ multiplex PCR, and TCRdb's table has in-frame clones only and misses some. The profile covers 150,000 to 200,000 clones, with 79% appearing a single time and about 1.4% taken by the ten largest. This TCR came from a girl aged 5 to 17 in good health and CMV-seropositive. The sequencing sample was made of PBMCs.

CDR3 nucleotide sequence: TGTGCCAGCAGCTTACCAAGTACTAGCGGGGGGGCGTACGAGCAGTACTTC. Residues: CASSLPSTSGGAYEQYF. This chain connects TRBV7-8 to TRBJ2-7, with 13 bases aligning to TRBD2. J gave up 4 bases and V 2 bases, and 8 bases lay outside the gene matches. CDR3 length: 17 residues. In germline, CDR1 is SGHVS, CDR2 FQNEAQ.